A single sample gave rise to the 20 T cell receptor beta chains below, sequenced in a study of identical twins. TCRdb re-analysed the 5' RACE reads in MiXCR, keeping a single row per CDR3 protein. The table lists roughly 290,000 distinct CDR3 sequences, 9.5% of them singletons, with about 7.1% in the top ten. This sample also appeared in a second study, on yellow fever vaccine responses in identical twins.

Sequenced material: CD8+ T cells sorted from blood. The receptor source for this set is a woman younger than 30 in good health.

This clonotype was counted many times. The V gene is TRBV7-9, the J gene TRBJ2-3; TRBD1 might be the D (8 bases). This CDR3 comprises 16 residues. Trimming took 7 bases from V and 7 from J, leaving 24 bases between them. Germline lookup yields CDR1 SEHNR and CDR2 FQNEAQ (reference sequence). CDR3 nucleotides: TGTGCCAGCACCGGTCGCTCGACAGGGGAGGGGAATACGCAGTATTTT. Its translation is CASTGRSTGEGNTQYF. The full variable domain, completed using reference TRBV7-9 and TRBJ2-3, is DTGVSQNPRHKITKRGQNVTFRCDPISEHNRLYWYRQTLGQGPEFLTYFQNEAQLEKSRLLSDRFSAERPKGSFSTLEIQRTEQGDSAMYLCASTGRSTGEGNTQYFGPGTRLTVL.

This clonotype has more than one count but fewer than ten. The CDR3 coding sequence is TGTGCCAGCAGCCCTACTGAGGAAGATACGCAGTATTTT. Encoded protein: CASSPTEEDTQYF. The rearrangement links TRBV12-3 or TRBV12-4 to TRBJ2-3; no definite D call. Between the trimmed V and J ends, which lost 6 bases and 5 bases, there was a span of 12 bases. The CDR3 runs to 13 residues.

This clonotype was detected ten times or more. The chain employs TRBV29-1 and TRBJ1-1; D is uncertain. Germline values: CDR1 SQVTM, CDR2 ANQGSEA. The CDR3 is 12 amino acids. The V end was cut by 3 bases, the J end by 0 bases, with 5 bases between. The CDR3 DNA follows: TGCAGCGTTGAGGGGTTGAACACTGAAGCTTTCTTT. Residues: CSVEGLNTEAFF.

In its sample, this clonotype was seen many times. The chain employs TRBV7-2 and TRBJ2-1, with D perhaps matching TRBD1 (6 bases). The CDR3 is 15 amino acids. V lost 5 bases to trimming and J lost 5 bases, with 16 bases between them. The germline V gene encodes CDR1 SGHTA and CDR2 FQGNSA. The CDR3 spells CASSVLGDTNNEQFF. The DNA for the CDR3 is TGTGCCAGCAGCGTGCTTGGGGACACAAACAATGAGCAGTTCTTC. Full variable domain (rest looked up from reference TRBV7-2 and TRBJ2-1): GAGVSQSPSNKVTEKGKDVELRCDPISGHTALYWYRQSLGQGLEFLIYFQGNSAPDKSGLPSDRFSAERTGGSVSTLTIQRTQQEDSAVYLCASSVLGDTNNEQFFGPGTRLTVL.

The chain links TRBV7-9 to TRBJ2-3; maybe TRBD2 (5 bases). The CDR3 extends over 16 amino acids. Between the trimmed V and J ends, which lost 4 bases and 5 bases, there was a span of 19 bases. Germline V CDR1 and CDR2: SEHNR, FQNEAQ (reference sequence). The CDR3 nucleotides read TGTGCCAGCAGCTCCTCGAGGGCGGAGGAGAAAGATACGCAGTATTTT. This sequence encodes CASSSSRAEEKDTQYF.

This clonotype was detected ten times or more. This chain links TRBV29-1 with TRBJ2-5; TRBD1 aligns across 8 bases. The CDR3 is made up of 12 amino acids. Germline V lookup: CDR1 SQVTM, CDR2 ANQGSEA. J lost 3 bases, V lost 7 bases, and 4 bases had no gene match. The CDR3 here is CSADRGKETQYF. Written as DNA, the CDR3 is TGCAGCGCAGACAGGGGTAAAGAGACCCAGTACTTC.

This chain joins TRBV2 and TRBJ2-7, with D possibly being TRBD1 (6 bases). The length of the CDR3 is 12 residues. Germline values: CDR1 SNHLY, CDR2 FYNNEI. Trimming took 6 bases from V and 4 from J, leaving 10 bases between them. CDR3 DNA: TGTGCCAGCAGGGGGACACGATACGAGCAGTACTTC. It translates to CASRGTRYEQYF.

This chain connects TRBV7-6 to TRBJ2-7; TRBD1 matches at 8 bases. This CDR3 comprises 13 residues. The germline gives CDR1 SGHVS, CDR2 FNYEAQ. V shed 5 bases, J shed 7 bases, and the junction held 7 bases outside the gene matches. CDR3 residues: CASSSWDRREQYF. Here the CDR3 DNA reads TGTGCCAGCAGCAGCTGGGACAGGCGGGAGCAGTACTTC. Full variable domain (missing parts from reference TRBV7-6 and TRBJ2-7): GAGVSQSPRYKVTKRGQDVALRCDPISGHVSLYWYRQALGQGPEFLTYFNYEAQQDKSGLPNDRFSAERPEGSISTLTIQRTEQRDSAMYRCASSSWDRREQYFGPGTRLTVT.

This clonotype was seen ten or more times. The CDR3 region is CASRQGSYEQYF. CDR3 nucleotide sequence: TGTGCCAGCAGACAGGGGTCCTACGAGCAGTACTTC. The rearrangement joins TRBV25-1 to TRBJ2-7, with TRBD1 matching 7 bases. V dropped 6 bases and J dropped 1; count of bases not matched to a gene: 0. The CDR3 contains 12 residues. CDR1 is MGHDK, CDR2 SYGVNS, per germline.

The chain couples TRBV20-1 to TRBJ2-3; TRBD2 matches at 15 bases. This CDR3 is built from 15 residues. With V trimmed by 7 bases and J by 12 bases, 14 bases remained unmatched. Germline loops: CDR1 DFQATT, CDR2 SNEGSKA (reference sequence). The CDR3 DNA is TGCAGTGTCCTCACGGGACTAGCGGGAGGTCTATCCCAGTATTTT. Translated: CSVLTGLAGGLSQYF.

In this sample, this clonotype turned up a few times. J is TRBJ2-7 and V is TRBV28, with TRBD1 as a possible D gene (5 bases). This CDR3 is 14 amino acids long. The V gene's germline CDR1 is MDHEN and CDR2 SYDVKM. Trimming stripped 6 bases from V and 4 bases from J, with 16 bases between. Written as DNA, the CDR3 is TGTGCCAGCAGCTACGACAGCCTGCGATACGAGCAGTACTTC. Encoded protein: CASSYDSLRYEQYF.

The rearrangement joins TRBV7-2 to TRBJ2-5, with 8 positions matching TRBD1. Germline values: CDR1 SGHTA, CDR2 FQGNSA. This CDR3 is built from 16 residues. The trim removed 5 bases at V and 4 bases at J, leaving 12 bases unmatched. This CDR3 is CASSPNTGQGIETQYF. CDR3 nucleotide sequence: TGTGCCAGCAGCCCAAATACCGGACAGGGTATAGAGACCCAGTACTTC.

This clonotype has ten or more counts. The chain's CDR3 is CASSQVWLAGLHEQYF. CDR3 bases: TGCGCCAGCAGCCAAGTGTGGCTAGCGGGACTTCACGAGCAGTACTTC. The J gene is TRBJ2-7, the V gene TRBV4-3; 9 nucleotides align to TRBD2. The CDR3 consists of 16 residues. V was clipped by 1 base and J by 5 bases; unmatched bases: 9. Germline-derived CDR1 and CDR2 are LGHNA and YSLEER.

This clonotype was seen a handful of times. V gene TRBV14 combines with J gene TRBJ1-2, with a tentative D call TRBD1 (6 bases). V was pared by 3 bases and J by 2 bases, with 10 bases between. From germline, CDR1 is SGHDN and CDR2 FVKESK. The CDR3 runs to 14 residues. The CDR3 nucleotides read TGTGCCAGCAGCCAGGACAGCAGCAACTATGGCTACACCTTC. Amino acid sequence: CASSQDSSNYGYTF.

This clonotype was seen only a few times. The rearrangement links TRBV5-6 to TRBJ2-7; D perhaps matches TRBD2 (5 bases). V was shortened by 2 bases and J by 3 bases, with 9 bases between the two germline ends. The V gene's germline CDR1 is SGHDT and CDR2 YYEEEE. This CDR3 contains 13 residues. CDR3 protein: CASSFIANYEQYF. DNA for the CDR3: TGTGCCAGCAGCTTCATAGCGAACTACGAGCAGTACTTC.

In its sample, this clonotype was seen a few times. The V gene is TRBV7-6, the J gene TRBJ1-1; a weak D match, TRBD1 (6 bases). Germline V CDR1 and CDR2: SGHVS, FNYEAQ. The CDR3 is made up of 16 amino acids. Between the trimmed V and J ends, which lost 4 bases and 1 base, there was a span of 16 bases. The DNA of the CDR3 is TGTGCCAGCAGCTCGAGGGGGGACGGAAAGAACACTGAAGCTTTCTTT. It yields the protein CASSSRGDGKNTEAFF.

This clonotype was counted many times. The V call is TRBV29-1, the J call TRBJ2-1, with 16 positions matching TRBD2. J gave up 4 bases and V 1 base, and 10 bases lay outside the gene matches. The germline V gene encodes CDR1 SQVTM and CDR2 ANQGSEA. The CDR3 is 19 amino acids. The CDR3 DNA reads as TGCAGCGTTGAAGGTGGGGGACTAGCGGGGGGGCTTGGGTACAATGAGCAGTTCTTC. It codes for CSVEGGGLAGGLGYNEQFF.

This chain uses TRBV4-1 with TRBJ2-7; D is possibly TRBD2 (6 bases). Germline V gives CDR1 MGHRA, CDR2 YSYEKL. V gave up 4 bases and J gave up 1 base, with 17 bases separating them. This CDR3 contains 16 residues. CDR3 loop: CASSPEVSAGSYEQYF. CDR3 DNA sequence: TGCGCCAGCAGCCCGGAAGTATCGGCGGGGTCCTACGAGCAGTACTTC.

The V call is TRBV11-2, the J call TRBJ2-7; TRBD2 matches 7 bases. The CDR3 runs 15 residues. CDR1 and CDR2 from the germline V gene are SGHAT and FQNNGV. V shed 4 bases and J 2 bases; nucleotides not matched to a gene: 8. CDR3 residues: CASSSLTSDPYEQYF. The DNA of the CDR3 is TGTGCCAGCAGCTCCCTAACTAGCGATCCCTACGAGCAGTACTTC.

CDR3 in DNA: TGTGCCAGCAGCGTAGCTTACGGGGTCGGGGAGCAGTACTTC. Translating gives CASSVAYGVGEQYF. The chain couples TRBV9 to TRBJ2-7, with TRBD2 as a possible D gene (5 bases). The CDR3 covers 14 residues. The germline V gene has CDR1 SGDLS and CDR2 YYNGEE. Trimming removed 0 bases from V and 7 bases from J, with 14 bases in between.